A single sample gave rise to the 12 T cell receptor beta chains below, sequenced in a study of cytomegalovirus exposure and HLA in healthy donors. With 60 Vbeta and 13 Jbeta primers, the PCR was carried out. Sequenced by immunoSEQ multiplex PCR; TCRdb stores in-frame clones only, minus some. The top ten hold about 0.85% of the sample, which has 150,000 to 200,000 clones, around 88% seen once. Sequencing input: PBMCs. The receptors here all came from a woman aged 25 to 39 in good health and CMV-seronegative.

The chain has TRBV6-6 and TRBJ2-7, with TRBD1 matching over 9 bases. In germline, CDR1 is MNHNY, CDR2 SVGAGI (reference sequence). The CDR3 runs 14 residues. V lost 7 bases to trimming and J lost 3 bases; unmatched junction nucleotides: 7. CDR3 in amino acids: CASNPQGADYEQYF. CDR3 coding DNA: TGTGCCAGCAATCCACAGGGGGCGGACTACGAGCAGTACTTC.

This chain connects TRBV10-1 to TRBJ2-3, with a weak D call TRBD2 (7 bases). Germline V lookup: CDR1 WNHNN, CDR2 SYGVQD (reference sequence). The V gene lost 0 bases and the J gene lost 4 bases, with 17 bases spanning the gap. The CDR3 is 17 residues long. The CDR3 sequence: CASSESRGGADADTQYF. CDR3 DNA sequence: TGCGCCAGCAGTGAGTCCCGAGGGGGGGCGGACGCAGATACGCAGTATTTT.

The CDR3 spells CASSEVGQFVNIQYF. CDR3 nucleotide sequence: TGTGCCAGCAGTGAAGTCGGACAGTTTGTTAACATTCAGTACTTC. The chain recombines TRBV6-1 with TRBJ2-4; possibly TRBD1 for D (6 bases). Trimming left V 1 base short and J 7 bases short, with 14 bases between. The length of the CDR3 is 15 residues. Germline loops: CDR1 MNHNS, CDR2 SASEGT.

This chain links TRBV29-1 with TRBJ2-3; D perhaps matches TRBD2 (6 bases). Germline-derived CDR1 and CDR2 are SQVTM and ANQGSEA. This CDR3 contains 12 residues. V lost 2 bases to trimming and J lost 9 bases, with 12 bases between them. The CDR3 is CSVESGVGTQYF. The CDR3 bases are TGCAGCGTTGAATCGGGGGTGGGAACGCAGTATTTT.

The J gene is TRBJ2-2, the V gene TRBV10-1, with 7 bases that match TRBD1. The V gene's germline CDR1 is WNHNN and CDR2 SYGVQD (reference sequence). This CDR3 has 17 amino acids. V lost 4 bases to trimming and J lost 5 bases; unmatched junction nucleotides: 13. The DNA for the CDR3 is TGCGCCAGCAGTGGGAGGACAGGCAACTCCTTAACCGGGGAGCTGTTTTTT. Residues: CASSGRTGNSLTGELFF.

This chain joins TRBV18 and TRBJ2-7; the match to TRBD2 covers 11 bases. The CDR3 spans 16 residues. From germline, CDR1 is KGHSH and CDR2 LQKENI. V was pared by 4 bases and J by 3 bases, with 8 bases of the junction left unmatched. The CDR3 reads CASSRISGRALYEQYF. CDR3 nucleotides: TGTGCCAGCTCACGGATTAGCGGGAGGGCCCTCTACGAGCAGTACTTC.

The chain uses TRBV7-9 and TRBJ2-7; D possibly corresponds to TRBD1 (6 bases). V was pared by 5 bases and J by 5 bases, with 16 bases between. The CDR3 extends over 14 amino acids. Germline CDR1 is SEHNR and CDR2 is FQNEAQ (reference sequence). DNA of the CDR3: TGTGCCAGCAGCCCCTACACAGGGACCCACGAGCAGTACTTC. As protein: CASSPYTGTHEQYF. The variable domain in full, completed from reference TRBV7-9 and TRBJ2-7, reads DTGVSQNPRHKITKRGQNVTFRCDPISEHNRLYWYRQTLGQGPEFLTYFQNEAQLEKSRLLSDRFSAERPKGSFSTLEIQRTEQGDSAMYLCASSPYTGTHEQYFGPGTRLTVT.

This chain links TRBV7-2 with TRBJ2-5; 13 positions match TRBD2. CDR3 length: 16 residues. CDR1 and CDR2 from the germline V gene are SGHTA and FQGNSA. Trimming removed 5 bases from V and 5 bases from J; junction bases left unmatched: 8. The CDR3 DNA is TGTGCCAGCAGCCCAAGAAGACTAGCGGGGGGTGAGACCCAGTACTTC. Its protein is CASSPRRLAGGETQYF.

The table lists this clone with a few counts. The chain employs TRBV6-6 and TRBJ1-5; TRBD1 is a possible D gene (5 bases). This CDR3 has 14 residues. The germline V gene encodes CDR1 MNHNY and CDR2 SVGAGI (reference sequence). The V end lost 6 bases, the J end lost 2 bases, and 11 bases lay between the germline ends. CDR3 sequence (DNA): TGTGCCAGCAGCCCGGGGGGAGGCAATCAGCCCCAGCATTTT. It is translated as CASSPGGGNQPQHF.

This chain joins TRBV15 and TRBJ2-2, with D tentatively TRBD1 (6 bases). Germline V gene lookup returns CDR1 LNHNV and CDR2 YYDKDF (reference sequence). This CDR3 region has 15 residues. Trimming pared 0 bases from V and 6 bases from J, leaving 11 bases between. DNA for the CDR3: TGTGCCACCAGCAGAGACGGACAGCCGTCCGGGGAGCTGTTTTTT. It translates to CATSRDGQPSGELFF.

As to this clone: The same CDR3 also results from other DNA sequences found in this sample. The chain links TRBV27 to TRBJ1-3, with a tentative D call TRBD1 (6 bases). The V gene's germline CDR1 is MNHEY and CDR2 SMNVEV (reference sequence). Deletions cut 8 bases from V and 0 bases from J, with 11 bases between. The CDR3 is 14 amino acids. CDR3 sequence reads: CASSPGVSGNTIYF. The CDR3 region has the DNA TGTGCCAGCTCCCCAGGGGTCTCTGGAAACACCATATATTTT.

This clone has only a few counts. The CDR3 coding sequence is TGTGCCAGCAGACCCAATCAGGAGAACACTGAAGCTTTCTTT. Residues: CASRPNQENTEAFF. V usage is TRBV6-5 and J usage is TRBJ1-1; no reliable D call. Germline V lookup: CDR1 MNHEY, CDR2 SVGAGI. CDR3 length: 14 residues. V lost 6 bases and J lost 1, with 12 bases in between.